This TCR beta chain was recovered during a study of CD8 T cells in ankylosing spondylitis. Remarks on this clonotype: Its specificity is unknown.

This CDR3 spans 14 amino acids. V dropped 2 bases and J dropped 7 bases, with 12 bases sitting between them. Germline V gene lookup returns CDR1 SNHLY and CDR2 FYNNEI. Study findings and constraints: Within peripheral blood, clones linked to disease were CD8+ and relatively rare.

TCRdb reprocessed the 5' RACE reads via MiXCR and lists one record per CDR3 protein. The repertoire holds about 360,000 distinct CDR3 sequences, with approximately 22% as singletons. The sample was blood, either unsorted or a sorted T cell fraction (not recorded which). This clonotype originated in a male donor with ankylosing spondylitis or in good health (not recorded which). The chain carries TRBV2 and TRBJ2-1, with a weak D call TRBD1 (6 bases). CDR3 sequence (DNA): TGTGCCAGCAGTGAATCGGGCAGGGGTAATGAGCAGTTCTTC. Amino acids: CASSESGRGNEQFF.